This is a list of T cell receptor beta chains from one sample in a study of T cell responses to AZD1222 COVID-19 vaccine. Assay: immunoSEQ multiplex PCR; the TCRdb copy retains only in-frame clones and omits some. In the table there are 110,000 to 150,000 clones, around 89% of which are singletons. The sample consisted of peripheral blood, taken 28 days after the second AZD1222 dose. The receptors originated from an adult who received the AZD1222 COVID-19 vaccine. Each CDR3 is given with its conserved first and last residue. A D gene is named only where the DNA matches it firmly. Not all rows give a size; the values are once, few, many and, for expanded clones, a class.

V gene	CDR3 length	clone size	D gene	J gene	CDR3 protein	CDR3 DNA
TRBV7-3	15	NA	NA	TRBJ2-3	CASSFQGGGADTQYF	TGTGCCAGCAGCTTCCAGGGTGGTGGTGCAGATACGCAGTATTTT
TRBV5-1	15	NA	NA	TRBJ2-2	CASSSLASNTGELFF	TGCGCCAGCAGCTCCCTAGCGTCGAACACCGGGGAGCTGTTTTTT
TRBV14	13	NA	NA	TRBJ2-5	CASSQWGRETQYF	TGTGCCAGCAGCCAGTGGGGGCGGGAGACCCAGTACTTC
TRBV28	14	NA	TRBD1	TRBJ2-1	CAREGQHYSREQFF	TGTGCCAGAGAGGGACAGCATTATTCACGTGAGCAGTTCTTC
TRBV5-1	12	NA	NA	TRBJ1-2	CASSLTADGYTF	TGCGCCAGCAGCTTGACAGCGGATGGCTACACCTTC
TRBV5-1	17	NA	TRBD2	TRBJ2-4	CASSSGLAGGRGNIQYF	TGCGCCAGCAGCTCCGGACTAGCGGGGGGCAGGGGAAACATTCAGTACTTC
TRBV27	11	NA	NA	TRBJ1-2	CASGQLGGYTF	TGTGCCAGCGGCCAATTAGGCGGCTACACCTTC
TRBV28	14	NA	NA	TRBJ1-2	CASSIRVDFYGYTF	TGTGCCAGTTCCATAAGGGTGGATTTCTATGGCTACACCTTC
TRBV28	12	once	NA	TRBJ2-7	CASSQDPRNGYF	TGTGCCAGCAGCCAGGACCCAAGAAACGGGTACTTC
TRBV5-1	14	NA	NA	TRBJ1-1	CASSLVGLSSEAFF	TGCGCCAGCAGCTTGGTGGGCCTGTCGTCAGAAGCTTTCTTT
TRBV5-6	14	NA	NA	TRBJ2-7	CASSRRGRYYEQYF	TGTGCCAGCAGCCGAAGGGGGAGATACTACGAGCAGTACTTC
TRBV6-2/TRBV6-3	14	few	TRBD1	TRBJ1-6	CASSTPGGNSPLHF	TGTGCCAGCAGTACTCCAGGGGGCAATTCACCCCTCCACTTT
TRBV28	13	NA	NA	TRBJ2-3	CASRRQGTDTQYF	TGTGCCAGCAGACGACAGGGCACAGATACGCAGTATTTT
TRBV4-1	16	NA	NA	TRBJ1-5	CASSQAPQAGNQPQHF	TGCGCCAGCAGCCAAGCCCCTCAGGCGGGCAATCAGCCCCAGCATTTT
TRBV5-1	15	once	NA	TRBJ2-1	CASSPGDRSYNEQFF	TGCGCCAGCAGCCCCGGGGACCGCTCCTACAATGAGCAGTTCTTC
TRBV2	17	NA	TRBD2	TRBJ2-7	CASQGLAGSVSSYEQYF	TGTGCCAGCCAGGGACTAGCGGGGTCCGTCAGCTCCTACGAGCAGTACTTC
TRBV4-1	13	few	NA	TRBJ1-5	CASSQGQFQPQHF	TGCGCCAGCAGCCAAGGGCAGTTCCAGCCCCAGCATTTT
TRBV7-3	15	NA	NA	TRBJ1-3	CASSLSGGYGNTIYF	TGTGCCAGCAGCTTATCGGGAGGCTATGGAAACACCATATATTTT
TRBV28	14	NA	TRBD1	TRBJ1-2	CASRPTGQIYGYTF	TGTGCCAGCAGACCGACGGGACAGATTTATGGCTACACCTTC
TRBV7-2	13	NA	NA	TRBJ1-2	CASSARGFYGYTF	TGTGCCAGCAGCGCGAGAGGCTTCTATGGCTACACCTTC
TRBV11-2	12	NA	NA	TRBJ2-1	CATLAVGNEQFF	TGTGCCACCCTAGCTGTGGGCAATGAGCAGTTCTTC
TRBV11-2	11	NA	NA	TRBJ2-1	CASGPGLEQFF	TGTGCCAGCGGACCCGGTTTGGAGCAGTTCTTC
TRBV29-1	13	NA	NA	TRBJ1-2	CSVENMDNYGYTF	TGCAGCGTTGAAAACATGGATAACTATGGCTACACCTTC
TRBV9	13	NA	NA	TRBJ1-2	CASSVGGWDGYTF	TGTGCCAGCAGCGTAGGGGGGTGGGACGGCTACACCTTC
TRBV11-2	13	once	TRBD1	TRBJ2-7	CASCDDRVHEQYF	TGTGCCAGCTGCGATGACAGGGTTCACGAGCAGTACTTC
TRBV6-1	10	NA	NA	TRBJ2-7	CASSEYEQYF	TGTGCCAGCAGTGAATACGAGCAGTACTTC
TRBV11-3	14	NA	NA	TRBJ2-1	CASSVGLNSAEQFF	TGTGCCAGCAGCGTCGGCCTGAACTCGGCTGAGCAGTTCTTC
TRBV28	16	NA	NA	TRBJ2-7	CASSPQPREISYEQYF	TGTGCCAGCAGTCCGCAACCTCGTGAAATCTCCTACGAGCAGTACTTC
TRBV12-3/TRBV12-4	11	NA	NA	TRBJ1-2	CASSLNYGYTF	TGTGCCAGCAGTTTAAACTATGGCTACACCTTC
TRBV5-6	15	NA	TRBD1	TRBJ2-7	CASSLNRDRFHEQYF	TGTGCCAGCAGCTTGAACCGGGACAGGTTCCACGAGCAGTACTTC
TRBV2	12	once	TRBD1	TRBJ1-5	CASGQVNQPQHF	TGTGCCAGTGGACAGGTTAATCAGCCCCAGCATTTT
TRBV25-1	14	once	NA	TRBJ2-2	CASSQEGGTGELFF	TGTGCCAGCAGCCAAGAGGGGGGCACCGGGGAGCTGTTTTTT